This T cell receptor beta chain derives from a study of CXCR3-negative and CXCR3-positive naive CD8 T cells. Looked up from germline, CDR1 is DFQATT and CDR2 is SNEGSKA (reference sequence). The CDR3 is 13 residues long. All TRB cDNA libraries came from 5' RACE performed with UMI labels. From the 5' RACE reads, TCRdb lists one entry per CDR3 protein and no DNA. The repertoire shows some 8,000 distinct CDR3 sequences; the top ten hold roughly 1.5%. This clonotype is identified as medium-sized from frequency. This TCR derives from a human donor in good health. Some clones in this sample may be carry-over from other donors' samples. The V call is TRBV20-1, the J call TRBJ2-7; TCRdb returns TRBD2, unconfirmable since there is no DNA. Specimen: naive CXCR3- CD8+ T cells from blood. Subset here: CD45RO-CCR7+CD27+CD95- naive CD8+ T cells lacking CXCR3 (TNR3-). The CDR3 is CSASFGGRLEQYF.